This TCR beta chain was sequenced for a study of cytomegalovirus exposure and HLA in healthy donors. Donors consisted of healthy bone marrow donors. Whole-study findings and limits: Cytomegalovirus-associated status was assigned to 150 to 200 TCR beta chains. One cluster of highly shared sequence variants probably arose as a sequencing artifact.

PCR was performed using 60 Vbeta and 13 Jbeta primers. Clones were sequenced by immunoSEQ multiplex PCR, and TCRdb holds only the in-frame ones, with some missing. The sample has around 150,000 clones; about four fifths are singletons. This clone was detected a few times. Its antigen is as yet unknown. The CDR3 is made up of 16 amino acids. CDR1 is SGHVS, CDR2 FQNEAQ, per germline. The TCR originated in a man over 45 in good health and CMV-seropositive. The sequencing input was PBMCs. V and J are TRBV7-8 and TRBJ2-5; 11 nucleotides line up with TRBD2. The J call is uncertain, as TRBJ2-7 better fits the DNA end. CDR3 loop: CASSLAGLAGGHEQYF. DNA of the CDR3: TGTGCCAGCAGCTTAGCCGGGCTAGCGGGAGGACACGAGCAGTACTTC.